One sample yielded the 25 T cell receptor beta chains listed below, sequenced in a study of shared T cell receptors in the human thymus. Clones were read by immunoSEQ multiplex PCR, and TCRdb kept only the in-frame ones, dropping some. The sample carries hundreds of thousands of clones, approximately 78% recorded once. These data also formed part of another study, on human thymus T cells.

The sequencing sample was made of thymocytes. All receptors come from a boy under two years old with a congenital heart defect.

V is TRBV13 and J is TRBJ2-2; 10 bases agree with TRBD2. The CDR3 loop spans 16 amino acids. The J segment lost 3 bases and the V segment lost 6 bases, leaving 7 bases of the junction unmatched. From germline, CDR1 is PRHDT and CDR2 FYEKMQ (reference sequence). In DNA form, the CDR3 reads TGTGCCAGCAGTTCCCTAGCGGGAGCGGACACCGGGGAGCTGTTTTTT. Its protein product is CASSSLAGADTGELFF.

The chain combines TRBV14 with TRBJ2-7, with 12 bases identical to TRBD2. Germline trimming cut 3 bases from V and 4 bases from J; bases unmatched to any gene: 7. The CDR3 spans 16 residues. Germline loops: CDR1 SGHDN, CDR2 FVKESK. CDR3 nucleotide sequence: TGTGCCAGCAGCCATGACCGACTAGCGGGAGCTTACGAGCAGTACTTC. Its translation is CASSHDRLAGAYEQYF.

CDR3 sequence reads: CASRRRTGRSYEQYF. DNA for the CDR3: TGTGCCAGCAGAAGGCGGACAGGCCGCTCCTACGAGCAGTACTTC. The chain recombines TRBV2 with TRBJ2-7; 7 bases fit TRBD1. Germline V gives CDR1 SNHLY, CDR2 FYNNEI. This CDR3 is built from 15 residues. After removal of 6 bases from V and 0 bases from J, the junction contained 8 bases not matched to a gene.

The chain employs TRBV5-8 and TRBJ1-1; 8 positions match TRBD1. Germline V CDR1 and CDR2: SGHTS, YDEGEE. The V segment lost 6 bases and the J segment 1 base; nucleotides outside the gene matches: 14. This CDR3 has 17 amino acids. This CDR3 reads CASNQGQGELRNTEAFF. The DNA of the CDR3 is TGTGCCAGCAACCAAGGACAGGGAGAACTTAGGAACACTGAAGCTTTCTTT. The variable domain in full, completed from reference TRBV5-8 and TRBJ1-1, reads EAGVTQSPTHLIKTRGQQATLRCSPISGHTSVYWYQQALGLGLQFLLWYDEGEERNRGNFPPRFSGRQFPNYSSELNVNALELEDSALYLCASNQGQGELRNTEAFFGQGTRLTVV.

This clone was recorded once. The chain carries TRBV6-6 and TRBJ1-5; D perhaps matches TRBD1 (5 bases). From germline, CDR1 is MNHNY and CDR2 SVGAGI (reference sequence). CDR3 length: 15 amino acids. V was shortened by 6 bases and J by 5 bases, with 17 bases between the two germline ends. In DNA, the CDR3 is TGTGCCAGCAGCCGGGGGGAATTGCGGGATCAGCCCCAGCATTTT. It translates to CASSRGELRDQPQHF.

This chain joins TRBV27 and TRBJ1-1; D unresolved. There are 20 residues in the CDR3. The germline CDR1 and CDR2 sequences are MNHEY and SMNVEV (reference sequence). Trimming took off 3 bases at V and 6 bases at J, with 32 bases between the two ends. Here the CDR3 reads CASSLYRPGGPRYTYPEAFF. Written as DNA, the CDR3 is TGTGCCAGCAGTTTGTACAGACCCGGTGGGCCTCGTTATACTTACCCTGAAGCTTTCTTT.

The chain's CDR3 is CASSVEAWMSSYNEQFF. The CDR3 DNA follows: TGTGCCAGCAGCGTAGAAGCGTGGATGAGCTCCTACAATGAGCAGTTCTTC. The chain is built from TRBV9 and TRBJ2-1; unclear D gene. Trimming left V 0 bases short and J 0 bases short, with 13 bases between. Germline CDR1 SGDLS, CDR2 YYNGEE. The CDR3 contains 17 residues.

The chain joins TRBV15 to TRBJ2-1, with a tentative D call TRBD2 (6 bases). The CDR3 runs to 19 residues. CDR1 is LNHNV and CDR2 is YYDKDF in the germline V gene (reference sequence). Trimming shortened V by 0 bases and J by 1 base, and 19 bases separated the two germline ends. The CDR3 region is CATSRDLAPGSGSYNEQFF. The CDR3 DNA sequence: TGTGCCACCAGCAGAGATTTAGCGCCCGGTAGCGGTTCCTACAATGAGCAGTTCTTC.

V gene TRBV14 combines with J gene TRBJ2-3, with TRBD2 matching over 9 bases. V gave up 4 bases and J gave up 2 bases; unmatched junction bases: 7. CDR3 length equals 16 residues. The V gene's germline CDR1 is SGHDN and CDR2 FVKESK. The CDR3 spells CASSPHPSGITDTQYF. The CDR3 nucleotides are TGTGCCAGCAGCCCGCATCCTAGCGGGATCACAGATACGCAGTATTTT.

CDR3 sequence reads: CASRERDNEKLFF. The CDR3 region has the DNA TGTGCCAGCAGGGAGCGCGATAATGAAAAACTGTTTTTT. This rearrangement joins TRBV25-1 to TRBJ1-4; the D is unclear. V lost 6 bases and J lost 4, with 9 bases in between. The CDR3 extends over 13 amino acids. CDR1 is MGHDK and CDR2 is SYGVNS in the germline V gene.

The chain is built from TRBV19 and TRBJ1-3, with D perhaps TRBD1 (5 bases). The CDR3 sequence is 14 residues long. Per the germline V gene, CDR1 is LNHDA and CDR2 is SQIVND (reference sequence). CDR3 nucleotides: TGTGCGCATACCAATCAGGGCTCTGGAAACACCATATATTTT. Protein product: CAHTNQGSGNTIYF. Full variable domain (remainder filled in from reference TRBV19 and TRBJ1-3): DGGITQSPKYLFRKEGQNVTLSCEQNLNHDAMYWYRQDPGQGLRLIYYSQIVNDFQKGDIAEGYSVSREKKESFPLTVTSAQKNPTAFYLCAHTNQGSGNTIYFGEGSWLTVV.

The chain joins TRBV5-6 to TRBJ2-5; 14 nucleotides match TRBD2. V lost 4 bases and J lost 5; bases outside the gene matches: 13. The CDR3 is made up of 18 amino acids. Germline assignment: CDR1 SGHDT and CDR2 YYEEEE. CDR3 sequence reads: CASSRGRLAGGPGETQYF. The CDR3 DNA reads TGTGCCAGCAGCCGGGGGAGACTAGCGGGAGGGCCGGGCGAGACCCAGTACTTC.

This clone was observed a few times. The chain links TRBV4-3 to TRBJ2-1; TRBD2 aligns across 9 bases. The CDR3 contains 15 residues. J gave up 8 bases and V 0 bases, and 5 bases lay outside the gene matches. The germline V gene has CDR1 LGHNA and CDR2 YSLEER. The CDR3 loop reads CASSQEREGLDEQFF. The CDR3, as DNA: TGCGCCAGCAGCCAAGAGCGGGAGGGCCTAGATGAGCAGTTCTTC.

The rearrangement links TRBV6-8 to TRBJ2-1, with a tentative D call TRBD2 (11 bases). CDR3 length: 21 amino acids. V was shortened by 6 bases and J by 0 bases, with 30 bases between the two germline ends. CDR1 is MNHGY and CDR2 is SAAAGT in the germline V gene. Written as DNA, the CDR3 is TGTGCCAGCAGGGACAGGGGGGTAATAGCGGGAGGGCCATACTCCTACAATGAGCAGTTCTTC. Its translation: CASRDRGVIAGGPYSYNEQFF.

This clone was found once. The chain joins TRBV15 to TRBJ1-5, with TRBD1 identical over 7 bases. Trimming took 5 bases from V and 2 from J; bases not matched to a gene: 9. CDR1 and CDR2 from the germline V gene are LNHNV and YYDKDF (reference sequence). The CDR3 consists of 16 residues. This CDR3 reads CATSYTGQAGNQPQHF. The CDR3 DNA reads as TGTGCCACCAGCTATACCGGACAGGCCGGCAATCAGCCCCAGCATTTT.

The V gene is TRBV2, the J gene TRBJ1-2; TRBD1 is a possible D gene (6 bases). In germline, CDR1 is SNHLY, CDR2 FYNNEI. Trimming cost V 0 bases and J 7 bases, with 15 bases left between them. The CDR3 length is 15 residues. The CDR3 DNA follows: TGTGCCAGCAGTGAAGCGCTAGGGGGATTTGGTGGCTACACCTTC. Encoded protein: CASSEALGGFGGYTF.

The chain carries TRBV7-3 and TRBJ2-2; tentatively, D is TRBD2 (6 bases). This CDR3 has 16 amino acids. Trimming took 1 base from V and 6 from J, leaving 15 bases between them. CDR1 SGHTA and CDR2 FQGTGA come from the germline V gene. DNA for the CDR3: TGTGCCAGCAGCTTAAGCATAGCGGAGGCCCCCGGGGAGCTGTTTTTT. This sequence encodes CASSLSIAEAPGELFF.

This clone was seen only once. V and J are TRBV5-1 and TRBJ2-7, with TRBD2 identical over 7 bases. Trimming at V came to 4 bases and at J to 4 bases, leaving 11 bases not matched to a gene. There are 15 residues in the CDR3. Germline V gene data show CDR1 as SGHRS and CDR2 as YFSETQ. The DNA of the CDR3 is TGCGCCAGCAGCCCCCTGTCGGGAGGAGGTTACGAGCAGTACTTC. Amino acids: CASSPLSGGGYEQYF.

The CDR3 coding sequence is TGTGCCAGCAGGTCCGGGACAGCTTATGGCTACACCTTC. The encoded protein is CASRSGTAYGYTF. J is TRBJ1-2 and V is TRBV2; 7 bases match TRBD1. The V and J ends lost 6 bases and 5 bases, in that order; junction bases with no gene match: 6. Germline V gene data show CDR1 as SNHLY and CDR2 as FYNNEI. The CDR3 length is 13 residues.

This clone appeared once. The chain joins TRBV15 to TRBJ2-1; D is perhaps TRBD2 (6 bases). Germline CDR1 reads LNHNV; CDR2 reads YYDKDF (reference sequence). Trimming left V 0 bases short and J 0 bases short, with 15 bases between. The CDR3 consists of 18 residues. The CDR3 sequence is CATSRDLPSVSSYNEQFF. Written as DNA, the CDR3 is TGTGCCACCAGCAGAGATCTCCCTAGCGTGAGCTCCTACAATGAGCAGTTCTTC.

The chain uses TRBV19 and TRBJ2-7; D might be TRBD2 (6 bases). The germline CDR1 and CDR2 sequences are LNHDA and SQIVND (reference sequence). This CDR3 has 11 amino acids. Trimming took off 7 bases at V and 6 bases at J, with 10 bases between the two ends. The chain's CDR3 is CASTGGVEQYF. CDR3 sequence (DNA): TGTGCCAGTACCGGAGGGGTCGAGCAGTACTTC.

The chain links TRBV4-3 to TRBJ1-2, with D possibly TRBD1 on 6 matching bases. Trimming stripped 2 bases from V and 6 bases from J, with 19 bases between. This CDR3 is built from 16 residues. Germline CDR1 and CDR2: LGHNA and YSLEER. The CDR3, as DNA: TGCGCCAGCAGCCAAACCGGGACACCCCCCGCGGATGGCTACACCTTC. Protein product: CASSQTGTPPADGYTF.

This clone showed up just once. The V gene is TRBV5-1, the J gene TRBJ2-5, with D hard to call. V lost 4 bases to trimming and J lost 3 bases, with 31 bases between them. In germline, CDR1 is SGHRS, CDR2 YFSETQ. The CDR3 totals 20 residues. The CDR3 loop is CASSPSPPGNTPLFKETQYF. The DNA of the CDR3 is TGCGCCAGCAGCCCTTCCCCTCCAGGTAACACACCCCTCTTCAAAGAGACCCAGTACTTC.

This chain connects TRBV25-1 to TRBJ1-2, with 9 bases that match TRBD1. CDR3 length: 14 residues. Germline CDR1 MGHDK, CDR2 SYGVNS. The V segment lost 9 bases and the J segment 4 bases; nucleotides outside the gene matches: 9. This CDR3 is CASASGTGSYGYTF. The DNA of the CDR3 is TGTGCCAGTGCCTCCGGGACAGGGAGCTATGGCTACACCTTC.

This clone has only one observation. This sequence joins TRBV29-1 and TRBJ2-7, with 14 bases aligning to TRBD2. Germline loops: CDR1 SQVTM, CDR2 ANQGSEA. Trimming removed 5 bases from V and 6 bases from J; junction bases left unmatched: 15. The CDR3 contains 17 residues. The CDR3 nucleotides are TGCAGCGTTCGACTAGCGGGAGGGCAACGGCTTCGGGGCGAGCAGTACTTC. Protein: CSVRLAGGQRLRGEQYF.